These T cell receptor beta chains were read from a single sample in a study of blood T cell repertoires in COVID-19. The data were produced by immunoSEQ multiplex PCR, yet TCRdb's version contains in-frame clones alone and is incomplete. The repertoire holds fewer than 200,000 clones, with 86% as singletons. The sequenced sample consisted of peripheral blood. These receptors were obtained from a man aged 50-60 years with active or convalescent COVID-19. Each CDR3 is given with its conserved first and last residue. The D gene is left open where the match is weak. Size is stated for part of the rows, as once, few or many counts, or as a class when the clone is expanded.

v_gene: TRBV19; abundance: -; d_gene: TRBD2; j_gene: TRBJ2-7; CDR3aa: CASGPGGTSSGGQYF; CDR3nt: TGTGCCAGTGGACCGGGGGGAACGAGTTCTGGAGGGCAGTACTTC
v_gene: TRBV12-3/TRBV12-4; abundance: -; d_gene: -; j_gene: TRBJ1-2; CDR3aa: CASSFRQYYGYTF; CDR3nt: TGTGCCAGCAGTTTCAGACAATACTATGGCTACACCTTC
v_gene: TRBV7-2; abundance: few; d_gene: -; j_gene: TRBJ1-1; CDR3aa: CASSLFPGDTEAFF; CDR3nt: TGTGCCAGCAGCTTGTTCCCGGGGGACACTGAAGCTTTCTTT
v_gene: TRBV19; abundance: -; d_gene: -; j_gene: TRBJ2-1; CDR3aa: CASRGGNEQFF; CDR3nt: TGTGCCAGTAGGGGAGGCAATGAGCAGTTCTTC
v_gene: TRBV25-1; abundance: -; d_gene: -; j_gene: TRBJ1-1; CDR3aa: CASEPGGHQNTEAFF; CDR3nt: TGTGCCAGCGAACCCGGCGGACACCAAAACACTGAAGCTTTCTTT
v_gene: TRBV5-6; abundance: -; d_gene: TRBD2; j_gene: TRBJ2-1; CDR3aa: CASSSRSRATSGLYNEQFF; CDR3nt: TGTGCCAGCAGCTCCCGTTCCAGAGCCACTAGCGGACTCTACAATGAGCAGTTCTTC
v_gene: TRBV7-3; abundance: -; d_gene: -; j_gene: TRBJ1-1; CDR3aa: CASTTGGHTEAFF; CDR3nt: TGTGCCAGCACCACAGGAGGGCACACTGAAGCTTTCTTT
v_gene: TRBV6-5; abundance: -; d_gene: TRBD1; j_gene: TRBJ2-7; CDR3aa: CASRPGTGGYEQYF; CDR3nt: TGTGCCAGCAGACCCGGGACAGGGGGCTACGAGCAGTACTTC
v_gene: TRBV5-1; abundance: -; d_gene: -; j_gene: TRBJ1-1; CDR3aa: CASSSFPDSYEAFF; CDR3nt: TGCGCCAGCAGTTCGTTTCCGGACAGCTACGAAGCTTTCTTT
v_gene: TRBV6-5; abundance: few; d_gene: TRBD2; j_gene: TRBJ2-3; CDR3aa: CASATVAGATDTQYF; CDR3nt: TGTGCCAGCGCCACGGTAGCGGGGGCCACAGATACGCAGTATTTT
v_gene: TRBV15; abundance: -; d_gene: TRBD1; j_gene: TRBJ1-2; CDR3aa: CATSGGTGGFGYTF; CDR3nt: TGTGCCACCAGCGGCGGGACAGGGGGCTTTGGCTACACCTTC
v_gene: TRBV28; abundance: -; d_gene: TRBD2; j_gene: TRBJ2-7; CDR3aa: CASTFISGITYEQYF; CDR3nt: TGTGCCAGCACCTTCATTAGCGGGATTACCTACGAGCAGTACTTC
v_gene: TRBV19; abundance: -; d_gene: TRBD1; j_gene: TRBJ2-2; CDR3aa: CASSGADRGPAGELFF; CDR3nt: TGTGCCAGTAGTGGGGCGGACAGGGGGCCTGCCGGGGAGCTGTTTTTT
v_gene: TRBV5-5; abundance: -; d_gene: -; j_gene: TRBJ1-1; CDR3aa: CASSLGQTNTEAFF; CDR3nt: TGTGCCAGCAGCTTAGGACAGACGAACACTGAAGCTTTCTTT
v_gene: TRBV6-1; abundance: -; d_gene: -; j_gene: TRBJ1-6; CDR3aa: CASSDAAGVVRSPLHF; CDR3nt: TGTGCCAGCAGTGATGCGGCAGGGGTAGTTAGATCACCCCTCCACTTT
v_gene: TRBV10-3; abundance: -; d_gene: -; j_gene: TRBJ2-2; CDR3aa: CAISESSSNTGELFF; CDR3nt: TGTGCCATCAGTGAGTCGTCCTCGAACACCGGGGAGCTGTTTTTT
v_gene: TRBV4-2; abundance: -; d_gene: -; j_gene: TRBJ1-1; CDR3aa: CASSPTGSTEAFF; CDR3nt: TGTGCCAGCAGCCCAACAGGGTCTACTGAAGCTTTCTTT
v_gene: TRBV2; abundance: once; d_gene: -; j_gene: TRBJ2-3; CDR3aa: CASLNEVTQYF; CDR3nt: TGTGCCAGCCTAAACGAGGTTACGCAGTATTTT
v_gene: TRBV19; abundance: -; d_gene: TRBD1; j_gene: TRBJ1-5; CDR3aa: CASSSVGTGGGQPQHF; CDR3nt: TGTGCCAGTAGTAGTGTTGGGACAGGGGGCGGTCAGCCCCAGCATTTT
v_gene: TRBV5-1; abundance: -; d_gene: TRBD1; j_gene: TRBJ2-2; CDR3aa: CASSLVAGGNTGELFF; CDR3nt: TGCGCCAGCAGCTTGGTAGCAGGGGGAAACACCGGGGAGCTGTTTTTT
v_gene: TRBV3-1/TRBV3-2; abundance: -; d_gene: TRBD1; j_gene: TRBJ1-2; CDR3aa: CASSQLITGGYGYTF; CDR3nt: TGTGCCAGCAGCCAATTAATCACAGGGGGCTACGGCTACACCTTC
v_gene: TRBV5-1; abundance: -; d_gene: TRBD2; j_gene: TRBJ2-3; CDR3aa: CASSLGLAGVSDTQYF; CDR3nt: TGCGCCAGCAGCTTGGGACTAGCGGGGGTGTCAGATACGCAGTATTTT
v_gene: TRBV4-1; abundance: once; d_gene: TRBD2; j_gene: TRBJ2-1; CDR3aa: CASRGLGFDNEQFF; CDR3nt: TGCGCCAGCAGGGGACTAGGTTTCGACAATGAGCAGTTCTTC
v_gene: TRBV6-5; abundance: many; d_gene: TRBD2; j_gene: TRBJ2-2; CDR3aa: CASETQPGGAGELFF; CDR3nt: TGTGCCAGCGAAACTCAACCCGGGGGGGCCGGGGAGCTGTTTTTT
v_gene: TRBV28; abundance: -; d_gene: -; j_gene: TRBJ2-3; CDR3aa: CASSERGATDTQYF; CDR3nt: TGTGCCAGCAGTGAACGGGGGGCCACAGATACGCAGTATTTT
v_gene: TRBV6-6; abundance: -; d_gene: -; j_gene: TRBJ1-2; CDR3aa: CASSYAGLDGYTF; CDR3nt: TGTGCCAGCAGTTACGCGGGCCTTGATGGCTACACCTTC
v_gene: TRBV7-2; abundance: -; d_gene: TRBD2; j_gene: TRBJ2-1; CDR3aa: CASSSRTSGGGEQFF; CDR3nt: TGTGCCAGCAGCTCCCGGACTAGCGGGGGGGGAGAGCAGTTCTTC
v_gene: TRBV18; abundance: -; d_gene: TRBD1; j_gene: TRBJ1-1; CDR3aa: CASSLRQGGEAFF; CDR3nt: TGTGCCAGCTCCCTAAGACAGGGCGGGGAGGCTTTCTTT
v_gene: TRBV5-5; abundance: -; d_gene: -; j_gene: TRBJ1-1; CDR3aa: CASSPHPTDTEAFF; CDR3nt: TGTGCCAGCAGCCCCCACCCGACAGACACTGAAGCTTTCTTT
v_gene: TRBV2; abundance: -; d_gene: TRBD1; j_gene: TRBJ2-1; CDR3aa: CASSLGRTGGNEQFF; CDR3nt: TGTGCCAGCAGTCTTGGAAGGACAGGGGGTAATGAGCAGTTCTTC
v_gene: TRBV5-1; abundance: -; d_gene: TRBD1; j_gene: TRBJ2-5; CDR3aa: CASSPGQGWPQYF; CDR3nt: TGCGCCAGCAGCCCCGGACAGGGATGGCCCCAGTACTTC
v_gene: TRBV6-1; abundance: -; d_gene: -; j_gene: TRBJ2-1; CDR3aa: CASSEYQGGYNEQFF; CDR3nt: TGTGCCAGCAGTGAATACCAGGGAGGCTACAATGAGCAGTTCTTC
v_gene: TRBV7-3; abundance: -; d_gene: TRBD1; j_gene: TRBJ1-1; CDR3aa: CASSKGAGTEAFF; CDR3nt: TGTGCCAGCAGCAAGGGGGCGGGAACTGAAGCTTTCTTT
v_gene: TRBV29-1; abundance: -; d_gene: TRBD2; j_gene: TRBJ2-7; CDR3aa: CSVPNPGRTGGEQYF; CDR3nt: TGCAGCGTCCCTAATCCCGGACGCACGGGGGGGGAGCAGTACTTC
v_gene: TRBV18; abundance: -; d_gene: TRBD1; j_gene: TRBJ2-5; CDR3aa: CASSPPDRGLETQYF; CDR3nt: TGTGCCAGCTCACCACCGGACAGGGGTTTAGAGACCCAGTACTTC
v_gene: TRBV30; abundance: -; d_gene: -; j_gene: TRBJ1-4; CDR3aa: CAWGPRPNEKLFF; CDR3nt: TGTGCCTGGGGCCCGAGGCCTAATGAAAAACTGTTTTTT
v_gene: TRBV3-1/TRBV3-2; abundance: -; d_gene: TRBD1; j_gene: TRBJ1-5; CDR3aa: CASSQQGAQPQHF; CDR3nt: TGTGCCAGCAGCCAACAGGGGGCTCAGCCCCAGCATTTT
v_gene: TRBV5-1; abundance: -; d_gene: TRBD1; j_gene: TRBJ1-2; CDR3aa: CASKRDSASYGYTF; CDR3nt: TGCGCCAGCAAGAGGGACAGCGCGTCCTATGGCTACACCTTC
v_gene: TRBV21-1; abundance: -; d_gene: -; j_gene: TRBJ1-6; CDR3aa: CASSKSKGAKSSYNSPLHF; CDR3nt: TGTGCCAGCAGCAAAAGTAAAGGGGCGAAGAGCTCCTATAATTCACCCCTCCACTTT
v_gene: TRBV12-3/TRBV12-4; abundance: -; d_gene: TRBD2; j_gene: TRBJ2-3; CDR3aa: CASRAGGQYF; CDR3nt: TGTGCCAGCAGAGCGGGGGGCCAGTATTTT
v_gene: TRBV25-1; abundance: -; d_gene: -; j_gene: TRBJ2-7; CDR3aa: CASSEIGDGAYEQYF; CDR3nt: TGTGCCAGCAGTGAAATCGGGGATGGGGCCTACGAGCAGTACTTC
v_gene: TRBV29-1; abundance: -; d_gene: -; j_gene: TRBJ2-1; CDR3aa: CSSRLQGSYNEQFF; CDR3nt: TGCAGCAGCCGATTGCAGGGGTCCTACAATGAGCAGTTCTTC
v_gene: TRBV3-1/TRBV3-2; abundance: -; d_gene: -; j_gene: TRBJ1-6; CDR3aa: CASSQVLGASPLHF; CDR3nt: TGTGCCAGCAGCCAGGTGCTGGGGGCGTCACCCCTCCACTTT
v_gene: TRBV3-1/TRBV3-2; abundance: -; d_gene: -; j_gene: TRBJ2-3; CDR3aa: CASSLEGDTQYF; CDR3nt: TGTGCCAGCAGCCTGGAGGGGGATACGCAGTATTTT
v_gene: TRBV9; abundance: -; d_gene: -; j_gene: TRBJ2-7; CDR3aa: CASSVGRPGVHEQYF; CDR3nt: TGTGCCAGCAGCGTAGGCAGACCCGGGGTGCACGAGCAGTACTTC
v_gene: TRBV7-2; abundance: -; d_gene: -; j_gene: TRBJ1-5; CDR3aa: CASSLANPGSHSNQPQHF; CDR3nt: TGTGCCAGCAGCTTAGCGAATCCCGGTTCGCATAGCAATCAGCCCCAGCATTTT
v_gene: TRBV5-5; abundance: -; d_gene: -; j_gene: TRBJ1-1; CDR3aa: CASSFSATEAFF; CDR3nt: TGTGCCAGCAGCTTTAGCGCCACTGAAGCTTTCTTT
v_gene: TRBV5-1; abundance: -; d_gene: -; j_gene: TRBJ1-1; CDR3aa: CASSSQRGTEAFF; CDR3nt: TGCGCCAGCAGTTCGCAGCGAGGGACTGAAGCTTTCTTT
v_gene: TRBV24-1; abundance: once; d_gene: -; j_gene: TRBJ1-2; CDR3aa: CATSDNVFGYTF; CDR3nt: TGTGCCACCAGTGATAATGTCTTTGGCTACACCTTC